These 32 T cell receptor beta chains were sequenced from one sample in a study of T cell changes during pregnancy in multiple sclerosis. Here immunoSEQ multiplex PCR was the method, and the copy in TCRdb shows in-frame clones only, minus some. The repertoire consists of roughly 87,000 clones, with approximately 90% occurring once and the leading ten covering 3.5%. The input for sequencing was PBMCs, taken in the first trimester of pregnancy. These receptors all come from a female donor in good health, serving as a control in a pregnancy study. Some clones in this sample may be carry-over from other donors' samples.

This clone came up a few times. The chain has TRBV7-2 and TRBJ1-2, with no clear D. From germline, CDR1 is SGHTA and CDR2 FQGNSA. Trimming left V 5 bases short and J 4 bases short, with 14 bases between. The CDR3 contains 14 residues. The DNA for the CDR3 is TGTGCCAGCAGCCGACGCCGGGATGGCTATGGCTACACCTTC. Translation: CASSRRRDGYGYTF.

This clone was recorded once. The chain recombines TRBV19 with TRBJ2-1, with TRBD2 matching 8 bases. Germline trimming cut 5 bases from V and 7 bases from J; bases unmatched to any gene: 10. The CDR3 runs 15 residues. The germline V gene encodes CDR1 LNHDA and CDR2 SQIVND (reference sequence). Written as DNA, the CDR3 is TGTGCCAGTAGTCTCCTGGCGGGGGGCTGGAATGAGCAGTTCTTC. It encodes CASSLLAGGWNEQFF.

The V call is TRBV5-1, the J call TRBJ2-7; no clear D gene. From germline, CDR1 is SGHRS and CDR2 YFSETQ. V shed 0 bases and J shed 2 bases, with 9 bases lying between them. The CDR3 spans 14 residues. CDR3 bases: TGCGCCAGCAGCTTGGGGGCCTTAACCTACGAGCAGTACTTC. Its translation is CASSLGALTYEQYF.

This sequence joins TRBV4-3 and TRBJ1-2; 7 nucleotides match TRBD1. Trimming at V came to 4 bases and at J to 4 bases, leaving 3 bases not matched to a gene. CDR3 length: 13 amino acids. Germline loops: CDR1 LGHNA, CDR2 YSLEER. CDR3 sequence (DNA): TGCGCCAGCAGCCCAGACAGGGCCTATGGCTACACCTTC. It translates to CASSPDRAYGYTF.

Points on this clone: Other DNA sequences of this sample code for an identical CDR3. The gene calls are TRBV19 and TRBJ1-2; TRBD1 is a possible D gene (6 bases). This CDR3 comprises 13 residues. The germline V and J ends were trimmed by 5 bases and 2 bases, with 9 bases remaining between them. Germline V gene sequence: CDR1 LNHDA, CDR2 SQIVND (reference sequence). CDR3 loop: CASSPGTNYGYTF. The CDR3 DNA reads as TGTGCCAGTAGTCCCGGGACAAACTATGGCTACACCTTC.

In its sample, this clone was seen once. The chain has TRBV6-8 and TRBJ2-1, with D tentatively TRBD1 (5 bases). V lost 6 bases to trimming and J lost 0 bases, with 18 bases between them. The CDR3 has 17 residues. Germline V gives CDR1 MNHGY, CDR2 SAAAGT. CDR3 sequence: CASSPVRGSSSYNEQFF. For the CDR3, the DNA is TGTGCCAGCAGCCCAGTAAGGGGATCTAGCTCCTACAATGAGCAGTTCTTC.

This sequence joins TRBV19 and TRBJ2-7; D is perhaps TRBD2 (6 bases). The CDR3 is 14 residues long. Germline V gene lookup returns CDR1 LNHDA and CDR2 SQIVND (reference sequence). V gave up 2 bases and J gave up 4 bases, with 12 bases separating them. The CDR3 region has the DNA TGTGCCAGTAGTATAATTGCAGGGACTTACGAGCAGTACTTC. This encodes CASSIIAGTYEQYF.

The sample holds one count of this clone. V is TRBV9 and J is TRBJ2-5; 13 bases are a match to TRBD2. Germline V gene data show CDR1 as SGDLS and CDR2 as YYNGEE. Trimming at V came to 3 bases and at J to 4 bases, leaving 12 bases not matched to a gene. The CDR3 is 18 amino acids. CDR3 bases: TGTGCCAGCAGCGATGCCCAAGGACTAGCGGGGGTGGGAGAGACCCAGTACTTC. It encodes CASSDAQGLAGVGETQYF.

The rearrangement links TRBV7-9 to TRBJ1-1, with D unclear. Trimming stripped 7 bases from V and 0 bases from J, with 3 bases between. Germline V gene sequence: CDR1 SEHNR, CDR2 FQNEAQ (reference sequence). The CDR3 is made up of 11 amino acids. The chain's CDR3 is CASNMNTEAFF. The CDR3 DNA follows: TGTGCCAGCAACATGAACACTGAAGCTTTCTTT.

The chain has TRBV11-1 and TRBJ2-1, with 11 positions matching TRBD2. The CDR3 contains 15 residues. The V and J ends lost 5 bases and 8 bases, in that order; junction bases with no gene match: 8. Germline CDR1 is SGHAT and CDR2 is FQDESV (reference sequence). This CDR3 reads CASSTTSGGSHEQFF. The CDR3 DNA follows: TGTGCCAGCAGCACTACTAGCGGGGGTAGTCATGAGCAGTTCTTC.

The V and J genes are TRBV4-1 and TRBJ2-3, with D hard to call. V was clipped by 1 base and J by 3 bases, with 11 bases between them. The CDR3 contains 15 residues. Germline CDR1 reads MGHRA; CDR2 reads YSYEKL. The CDR3 coding sequence is TGCGCCAGCAGCCAAGTGCGGAAGAAAACAGATACGCAGTATTTT. It yields the protein CASSQVRKKTDTQYF.

This rearrangement joins TRBV10-2 to TRBJ2-3, with 7 positions matching TRBD2. CDR1 is WSHSY and CDR2 is SAAADI in the germline V gene. CDR3 length equals 14 residues. V trimming: 6 bases; J trimming: 2 bases; junction bases outside the gene matches: 5. The CDR3 here is CASRRGSHTDTQYF. In DNA form, the CDR3 reads TGCGCCAGCAGGCGGGGGTCCCACACAGATACGCAGTATTTT.

The rearrangement uses TRBV18 and TRBJ2-5; 7 nucleotides agree with TRBD1. CDR3 length equals 14 residues. The germline CDR1 and CDR2 sequences are KGHSH and LQKENI. Trimming removed 3 bases from V and 2 bases from J; junction bases left unmatched: 3. CDR3 residues: CASSPDRTQETQYF. For the CDR3, the DNA is TGTGCCAGCTCACCGGACAGGACGCAAGAGACCCAGTACTTC.

The chain joins TRBV7-9 to TRBJ1-4; D perhaps matches TRBD1 (6 bases). The CDR3 length is 15 residues. Trimming stripped 5 bases from V and 4 bases from J, with 14 bases between. In germline, CDR1 is SEHNR, CDR2 FQNEAQ (reference sequence). The CDR3 protein is CASSPQTGLNEKLFF. The CDR3 bases are TGTGCCAGCAGCCCCCAGACAGGTCTTAATGAAAAACTGTTTTTT.

The rearrangement links TRBV4-2 to TRBJ2-1; D may be TRBD2 (7 bases). Germline V gives CDR1 LGHNA, CDR2 YNFKEQ. The CDR3 runs to 15 residues. V lost 1 base and J lost 3, with 10 bases in between. As DNA, the CDR3 is TGTGCCAGCAGCCAAGGGGAGGGGGTCTACAATGAGCAGTTCTTC. Protein product: CASSQGEGVYNEQFF.

The V gene is TRBV5-4, the J gene TRBJ2-3, with D possibly TRBD2 on 5 matching bases. The CDR3 is 13 amino acids. Trimming took 0 bases from V and 7 from J, leaving 9 bases between them. Germline-derived CDR1 and CDR2 are SGHNT and YYREEE (reference sequence). The CDR3 DNA sequence: TGTGCCAGCAGCTTGGACCGGGGAAATACGCAGTATTTT. Its protein product is CASSLDRGNTQYF.

The V gene is TRBV7-9, the J gene TRBJ2-2; TRBD1 matches at 7 bases. J lost 2 bases, V lost 5 bases, and 11 bases had no gene match. Germline loops: CDR1 SEHNR, CDR2 FQNEAQ (reference sequence). This CDR3 is built from 17 residues. DNA for the CDR3: TGTGCCAGCAGCACCCAAACCGGGACAGTTAACACCGGGGAGCTGTTTTTT. Residues: CASSTQTGTVNTGELFF.

This rearrangement joins TRBV9 to TRBJ1-1; TRBD1 is a possible D gene (6 bases). Looked up from germline, CDR1 is SGDLS and CDR2 is YYNGEE. The V gene lost 2 bases and the J gene lost 1 base, with 12 bases spanning the gap. The CDR3 has 15 residues. This CDR3 reads CASSVTGMTNTEAFF. As DNA, the CDR3 is TGTGCCAGCAGCGTTACAGGGATGACGAACACTGAAGCTTTCTTT.

The CDR3 loop is CASSDTGGGEAFF. The CDR3 DNA follows: TGTGCCAGCAGTGATACAGGGGGCGGTGAAGCTTTCTTT. The rearrangement joins TRBV6-5 to TRBJ1-1, with 9 bases identical to TRBD1. In germline, CDR1 is MNHEY, CDR2 SVGAGI. Germline trimming cut 5 bases from V and 7 bases from J; bases unmatched to any gene: 5. There are 13 residues in the CDR3.

The chain carries TRBV11-2 and TRBJ2-7; no reliable D call. V lost 5 bases to trimming and J lost 4 bases, with 12 bases between them. The germline V gene encodes CDR1 SGHAT and CDR2 FQNNGV. This CDR3 comprises 13 residues. CDR3 protein: CASSPSYPYEQYF. In DNA, the CDR3 is TGTGCCAGCAGCCCATCCTACCCTTACGAGCAGTACTTC.

About this clone itself: An end of the junction differs from the germline gene, which may be a read error. The chain employs TRBV7-8 and TRBJ1-6, with 9 nucleotides matching TRBD1. The length of the CDR3 is 20 residues. Germline V lookup: CDR1 SGHVS, CDR2 FQNEAQ. The CDR3 DNA is TGTGCCGGCAGCCCTCATCCACAGGGGGCAGATATGTCCTATAATTCACCCCTCCACTTT. Translated: CAGSPHPQGADMSYNSPLHF. The full variable domain, with the rest looked up from reference TRBV7-8 and TRBJ1-6, is GAGVSQSPRYKVAKRGQDVALRCDPISGHVSLFWYQQALGQGPEFLTYFQNEAQLDKSGLPSDRFFAERPEGSVSTLKIQRTQQEDSAVYLCAGSPHPQGADMSYNSPLHFGNGTRLTVT.

The sample holds one count of this clone. This sequence joins TRBV13 and TRBJ2-1; TRBD1 matches at 7 bases. V dropped 5 bases and J dropped 6; count of bases not matched to a gene: 4. CDR3 size: 13 residues. Germline loops: CDR1 PRHDT, CDR2 FYEKMQ (reference sequence). CDR3 in amino acids: CASSPNRGNEQFF. CDR3 sequence (DNA): TGTGCCAGCAGCCCGAACAGGGGCAATGAGCAGTTCTTC.

The chain carries TRBV14 and TRBJ2-1; TRBD1 agrees at 10 bases. Germline V gene sequence: CDR1 SGHDN, CDR2 FVKESK. CDR3 length equals 17 residues. Losses at the gene ends were 2 bases for V and 3 bases for J; bases not matched to a gene: 7. The CDR3 bases are TGTGCCAGCAGCCAATACCACGGGACAGGGGTCTACAATGAGCAGTTCTTC. It codes for CASSQYHGTGVYNEQFF. Drawing the rest from reference TRBV14 and TRBJ2-1, the complete variable domain is EAGVTQFPSHSVIEKGQTVTLRCDPISGHDNLYWYRRVMGKEIKFLLHFVKESKQDESGMPNNRFLAERTGGTYSTLKVQPAELEDSGVYFCASSQYHGTGVYNEQFFGPGTRLTVL.

This rearrangement joins TRBV6-6 to TRBJ1-2, with 8 bases matching TRBD1. Germline assignment: CDR1 MNHNY and CDR2 SVGAGI (reference sequence). The CDR3 runs to 12 residues. Losses at the gene ends were 5 bases for V and 6 bases for J; bases not matched to a gene: 2. The CDR3 DNA is TGTGCCAGCAGTAAGGACAGGGATGGCTACACCTTC. It specifies CASSKDRDGYTF.

This clone occurred once. This sequence joins TRBV4-1 and TRBJ1-6; 7 positions agree with TRBD1. From germline, CDR1 is MGHRA and CDR2 YSYEKL. The CDR3 is 15 residues long. Germline trimming cut 4 bases from V and 4 bases from J; bases unmatched to any gene: 4. The chain's CDR3 is CASSPPGQYNSPLHF. In DNA form, the CDR3 reads TGCGCCAGCAGCCCCCCGGGACAGTATAATTCACCCCTCCACTTT.

This sequence joins TRBV2 and TRBJ2-3, with a possible D match to TRBD2 (6 bases). The length of the CDR3 is 14 residues. CDR1 is SNHLY and CDR2 is FYNNEI in the germline V gene. V was cut by 4 bases and J by 1 base, with 9 bases left in between. The CDR3 region is CASSGPGGTDTQYF. The CDR3 nucleotides are TGTGCCAGCAGTGGGCCGGGGGGCACAGATACGCAGTATTTT.

This clone showed up just once. The chain joins TRBV29-1 to TRBJ1-1; 9 bases line up with TRBD1. Germline V gene sequence: CDR1 SQVTM, CDR2 ANQGSEA. V shed 6 bases and J 3 bases; nucleotides not matched to a gene: 5. This CDR3 region has 13 residues. The CDR3 DNA reads as TGCAGCGTCCAGCGGGACAGGGACACTGAAGCTTTCTTT. It yields the protein CSVQRDRDTEAFF. Complete variable domain (other parts from reference TRBV29-1 and TRBJ1-1): SAVISQKPSRDICQRGTSLTIQCQVDSQVTMMFWYRQQPGQSLTLIATANQGSEATYESGFVIDKFPISRPNLTFSTLTVSNMSPEDSSIYLCSVQRDRDTEAFFGQGTRLTVV.

The genes are TRBV7-2 and TRBJ2-3; 12 bases map to TRBD2. Germline assignment: CDR1 SGHTA and CDR2 FQGNSA. J was trimmed by 9 bases and V by 4 bases; bases with no gene match: 5. This CDR3 has 14 amino acids. The CDR3 DNA is TGTGCCAGCAGCTCTAGCGGGGGGGTTGACACGCAGTATTTT. Translated: CASSSSGGVDTQYF.

This clone has just one count. The chain joins TRBV28 to TRBJ2-3, with 7 bases lining up with TRBD1. Germline CDR1 MDHEN, CDR2 SYDVKM. J was trimmed by 4 bases and V by 4 bases; bases with no gene match: 5. The CDR3 sequence is 14 residues long. This CDR3 is CASSSPTGADTQYF. CDR3 nucleotides: TGTGCCAGCAGTTCGCCAACAGGGGCAGATACGCAGTATTTT.

The gene calls are TRBV6-1 and TRBJ1-2; D call uncertain. Trimming removed 3 bases from V and 3 bases from J, with 8 bases in between. Germline assignment: CDR1 MNHNS and CDR2 SASEGT. The CDR3 length is 13 residues. CDR3 sequence: CASSDTGDYGYTF. CDR3 in DNA: TGTGCCAGCAGTGACACGGGAGACTATGGCTACACCTTC.

The V gene is TRBV6-5, the J gene TRBJ1-2, with TRBD1 as a possible D gene (6 bases). Germline assignment: CDR1 MNHEY and CDR2 SVGAGI. Trimming shortened V by 6 bases and J by 2 bases, and 13 bases separated the two germline ends. This CDR3 has 14 residues. The CDR3: CASRRGQGNYGYTF. The CDR3 DNA follows: TGTGCCAGCAGGAGGGGTCAGGGGAACTATGGCTACACCTTC.

The chain joins TRBV10-3 to TRBJ2-1; 7 positions match TRBD2. The CDR3 consists of 17 residues. Per the germline V gene, CDR1 is ENHRY and CDR2 is SYGVKD. The ends lost 3 bases at V and 0 bases at J; junction bases unmatched: 8. The CDR3 loop is CAISDRVAGSSYNEQFF. As DNA, the CDR3 is TGTGCCATCAGTGATCGGGTAGCGGGTAGCTCCTACAATGAGCAGTTCTTC.